Listed below are T cell receptor beta chains from one sample, sequenced in a study of T cells in narcolepsy. Clones were read by immunoSEQ multiplex PCR, and TCRdb kept only the in-frame ones, dropping some. Here the sample spans more than 20,000 clones, roughly 94% being singletons. Material: CD45RA- memory CD4+ T cells from PBMCs. These receptors were taken from a human donor with narcolepsy. CDR3s include the opening cysteine and the closing phenylalanine or tryptophan. A D gene is named only where the DNA matches it firmly. Some rows mark clone size as missing; the rest say once, few, many or name a class of expanded clone.

D: TRBD1; J: TRBJ1-1; size: NA; V: TRBV5-1; CDR3: CASSLAGDREAFF; DNA: TGCGCCAGCAGCTTGGCCGGGGACAGAGAAGCTTTCTTT
D: NA; J: TRBJ1-1; size: once; V: TRBV6-4; CDR3: CASSDSNRNTEAFF; DNA: TGTGCCAGCAGTGACTCGAACAGAAACACTGAAGCTTTCTTT
D: NA; J: TRBJ2-7; size: NA; V: TRBV2; CDR3: CASSVKLEQYF; DNA: TGTGCCAGCAGTGTGAAGCTCGAGCAGTACTTC
D: TRBD1; J: TRBJ1-1; size: NA; V: TRBV6-1; CDR3: CASSEASGGENTEAFF; DNA: TGTGCCAGCAGTGAAGCGTCAGGGGGTGAGAACACTGAAGCTTTCTTT
D: NA; J: TRBJ2-3; size: NA; V: TRBV10-2; CDR3: CASSEQLLGGDTQYF; DNA: TGCGCCAGCAGTGAACAGTTACTGGGTGGTGATACGCAGTATTTT
D: NA; J: TRBJ1-1; size: NA; V: TRBV5-1; CDR3: CASSQERGTEAFF; DNA: TGCGCCAGCAGCCAAGAAAGAGGGACTGAAGCTTTCTTT
D: TRBD2; J: TRBJ2-1; size: NA; V: TRBV29-1; CDR3: CSVGELAGHEQFF; DNA: TGCAGCGTTGGGGAATTAGCGGGGCATGAGCAGTTCTTC
D: NA; J: TRBJ2-1; size: NA; V: TRBV7-3; CDR3: CASSLGREQFF; DNA: TGTGCCAGCAGCTTGGGGAGAGAGCAGTTCTTC
D: NA; J: TRBJ2-7; size: NA; V: TRBV18; CDR3: CASSPPLGVFEQYF; DNA: TGTGCCAGCTCACCACCGTTAGGGGTATTCGAGCAGTACTTC
D: TRBD1; J: TRBJ2-1; size: NA; V: TRBV30; CDR3: CAWSTGGALSNEQFF; DNA: TGTGCCTGGAGTACAGGGGGCGCTTTATCCAATGAGCAGTTCTTC
D: NA; J: TRBJ1-3; size: NA; V: TRBV9; CDR3: CASSVDPGRPGNTIYF; DNA: TGTGCCAGCAGCGTAGATCCAGGGAGGCCTGGAAACACCATATATTTT
D: TRBD1; J: TRBJ2-6; size: NA; V: TRBV7-6; CDR3: CASSPGQGSSGANVLTF; DNA: TGTGCCAGCAGCCCGGGACAGGGTAGCTCTGGGGCCAACGTCCTGACTTTC
D: TRBD1; J: TRBJ1-2; size: once; V: TRBV2; CDR3: CASRDRDYGYTF; DNA: TGTGCCAGCAGGGACAGGGACTATGGCTACACCTTC
D: TRBD1; J: TRBJ2-7; size: NA; V: TRBV5-1; CDR3: CASSLRTGLYRSSYEQYF; DNA: TGCGCCAGCAGCTTACGGACAGGACTCTACAGGAGCTCCTACGAGCAGTACTTC
D: NA; J: TRBJ2-2; size: NA; V: TRBV5-4; CDR3: CASSFGTGELFF; DNA: TGTGCCAGCAGCTTTGGTACCGGGGAGCTGTTTTTT
D: NA; J: TRBJ2-7; size: NA; V: TRBV28; CDR3: CASSSPGTAPLHEQYF; DNA: TGTGCCAGCAGTTCACCCGGGACGGCTCCTCTCCACGAGCAGTACTTC
D: TRBD2; J: TRBJ2-1; size: once; V: TRBV7-9; CDR3: CASSLPVRLAGRPNEQFF; DNA: TGTGCCAGCAGCTTACCAGTGAGACTAGCGGGAAGACCCAATGAGCAGTTCTTC
D: TRBD1; J: TRBJ2-7; size: NA; V: TRBV19; CDR3: CASSREGQGRHEQYF; DNA: TGTGCCAGTAGTCGAGAGGGACAGGGTAGACACGAGCAGTACTTC
D: NA; J: TRBJ2-5; size: NA; V: TRBV2; CDR3: CASSNRVQETQYF; DNA: TGTGCCAGCAGTAACCGGGTCCAAGAGACCCAGTACTTC
D: NA; J: TRBJ2-7; size: once; V: TRBV28; CDR3: CASGGRRYEQYF; DNA: TGTGCCAGCGGGGGTCGGCGGTACGAGCAGTACTTC
D: NA; J: TRBJ1-3; size: NA; V: TRBV15; CDR3: CATSSSQGYGNTIYF; DNA: TGTGCCACCAGCAGCTCGCAGGGGTATGGAAACACCATATATTTT
D: NA; J: TRBJ2-3; size: NA; V: TRBV5-1; CDR3: CASSLWLRDGADTQYF; DNA: TGCGCCAGCAGCTTGTGGTTGCGGGACGGGGCAGATACGCAGTATTTT
D: NA; J: TRBJ1-5; size: NA; V: TRBV30; CDR3: CAWSLAGGGNQPQHF; DNA: TGTGCCTGGAGTCTGGCAGGTGGCGGCAATCAGCCCCAGCATTTT
D: NA; J: TRBJ1-3; size: NA; V: TRBV6-1; CDR3: CASSQGTLGNTIYF; DNA: TGTGCCAGCAGTCAAGGGACTCTTGGAAACACCATATATTTT
D: NA; J: TRBJ2-2; size: NA; V: TRBV18; CDR3: CASSPFSGDTGELFF; DNA: TGTGCCAGCTCACCATTTTCAGGAGACACCGGGGAGCTGTTTTTT
D: NA; J: TRBJ1-1; size: NA; V: TRBV10-3; CDR3: CAISEQWESTEAFF; DNA: TGTGCCATCAGTGAGCAGTGGGAGAGCACTGAAGCTTTCTTT
D: NA; J: TRBJ2-1; size: NA; V: TRBV6-1; CDR3: CASRGGRGEQFF; DNA: TGTGCCAGCAGAGGGGGTCGGGGTGAGCAGTTCTTC
D: NA; J: TRBJ1-3; size: NA; V: TRBV28; CDR3: CASSFGSGNTIYF; DNA: TGTGCCAGCAGTTTTGGCTCTGGAAACACCATATATTTT
D: NA; J: TRBJ1-1; size: NA; V: TRBV18; CDR3: CASSPPEGGVVTEAFF; DNA: TGTGCCAGCTCACCACCCGAGGGAGGGGTGGTAACTGAAGCTTTCTTT
D: NA; J: TRBJ2-6; size: NA; V: TRBV5-1; CDR3: CASSKRTSSGANVLTF; DNA: TGCGCCAGCAGCAAGAGAACAAGCTCTGGGGCCAACGTCCTGACTTTC
D: TRBD2; J: TRBJ2-7; size: NA; V: TRBV7-8; CDR3: CASSLEGTSRGEQYF; DNA: TGTGCCAGCAGCTTAGAAGGGACTAGTCGGGGCGAGCAGTACTTC
D: NA; J: TRBJ1-2; size: NA; V: TRBV7-2; CDR3: CASSALQGMNYGYTF; DNA: TGTGCCAGCAGCGCCTTACAGGGTATGAACTATGGCTACACCTTC
D: TRBD1; J: TRBJ1-4; size: NA; V: TRBV19; CDR3: CASSARDSNHEKLFF; DNA: TGTGCCAGTAGTGCCCGGGACAGTAACCATGAAAAACTGTTTTTT
D: NA; J: TRBJ2-7; size: NA; V: TRBV10-3; CDR3: CAISGTSAGNEQYF; DNA: TGTGCCATCAGTGGGACTTCCGCGGGGAATGAGCAGTACTTC
D: NA; J: TRBJ2-2; size: few; V: TRBV14; CDR3: CASSPQGLTGELFF; DNA: TGTGCCAGCAGCCCTCAGGGTCTCACCGGGGAGCTGTTTTTT
D: TRBD1; J: TRBJ2-1; size: once; V: TRBV6-4; CDR3: CASSDSFRTGNEQFF; DNA: TGTGCCAGCAGTGACTCCTTCCGGACAGGGAATGAGCAGTTCTTC
D: TRBD2; J: TRBJ2-2; size: NA; V: TRBV7-3; CDR3: CASSKSGTNTGELFF; DNA: TGTGCCAGCAGCAAGAGCGGGACGAACACCGGGGAGCTGTTTTTT
D: TRBD2; J: TRBJ2-1; size: NA; V: TRBV7-2; CDR3: CASSPTSRYNEQFF; DNA: TGTGCCAGCAGCCCGACTAGCAGATACAATGAGCAGTTCTTC
D: TRBD1; J: TRBJ2-2; size: NA; V: TRBV19; CDR3: CASKPGQGWNTGELFF; DNA: TGTGCCAGTAAACCGGGACAGGGTTGGAACACCGGGGAGCTGTTTTTT
D: NA; J: TRBJ1-3; size: NA; V: TRBV6-5; CDR3: CASRGRRISGNTIYF; DNA: TGTGCCAGCAGAGGCCGCAGGATCTCTGGAAACACCATATATTTT